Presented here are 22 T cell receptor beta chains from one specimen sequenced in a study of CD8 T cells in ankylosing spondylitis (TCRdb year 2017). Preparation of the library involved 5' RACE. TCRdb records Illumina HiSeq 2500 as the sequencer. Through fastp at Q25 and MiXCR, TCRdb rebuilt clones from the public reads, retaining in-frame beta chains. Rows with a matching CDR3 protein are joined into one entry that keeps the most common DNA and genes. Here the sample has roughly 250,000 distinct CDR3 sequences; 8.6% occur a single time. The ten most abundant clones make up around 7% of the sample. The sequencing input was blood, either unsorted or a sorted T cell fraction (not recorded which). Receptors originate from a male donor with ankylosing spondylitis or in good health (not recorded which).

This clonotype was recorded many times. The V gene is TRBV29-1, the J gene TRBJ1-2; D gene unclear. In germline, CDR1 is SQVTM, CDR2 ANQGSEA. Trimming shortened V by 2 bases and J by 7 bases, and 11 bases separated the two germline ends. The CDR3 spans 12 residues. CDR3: CSVETSGGGYTF. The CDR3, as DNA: TGCAGCGTTGAAACCTCGGGCGGTGGCTACACCTTC.

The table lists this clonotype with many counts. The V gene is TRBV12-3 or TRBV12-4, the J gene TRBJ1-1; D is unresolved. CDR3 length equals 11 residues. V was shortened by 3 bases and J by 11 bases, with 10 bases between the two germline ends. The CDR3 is CASSFGRSAFF. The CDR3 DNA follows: TGTGCCAGCAGTTTCGGTAGGTCGGCTTTCTTT.

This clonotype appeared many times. CDR3 sequence: CSTRKGSNTGELFF. CDR3 nucleotide sequence: TGCAGCACCAGGAAGGGATCAAACACCGGGGAGCTGTTTTTT. V gene TRBV29-1 combines with J gene TRBJ2-2; D is unresolved. The CDR3 spans 14 residues. Trimming cost V 8 bases and J 2 bases, with 15 bases left between them. Looked up from germline, CDR1 is SQVTM and CDR2 is ANQGSEA.

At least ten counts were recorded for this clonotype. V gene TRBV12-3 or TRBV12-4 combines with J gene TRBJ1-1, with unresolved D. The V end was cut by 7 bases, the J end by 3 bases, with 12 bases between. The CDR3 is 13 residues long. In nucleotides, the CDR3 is TGTGCCAGCACCCAAACCACTGACACTGAAGCTTTCTTT. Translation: CASTQTTDTEAFF.

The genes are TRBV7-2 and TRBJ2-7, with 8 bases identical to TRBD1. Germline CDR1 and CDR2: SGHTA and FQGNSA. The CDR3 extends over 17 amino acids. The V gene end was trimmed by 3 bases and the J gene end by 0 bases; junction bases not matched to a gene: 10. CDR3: CASSFRPRTGSSYEQYF. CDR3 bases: TGTGCCAGCAGCTTTAGACCCCGGACAGGGAGCTCCTACGAGCAGTACTTC. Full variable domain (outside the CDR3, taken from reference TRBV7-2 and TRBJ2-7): GAGVSQSPSNKVTEKGKDVELRCDPISGHTALYWYRQSLGQGLEFLIYFQGNSAPDKSGLPSDRFSAERTGGSVSTLTIQRTQQEDSAVYLCASSFRPRTGSSYEQYFGPGTRLTVT.

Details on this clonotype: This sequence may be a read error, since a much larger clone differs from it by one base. The chain's CDR3 is CTSSLARRETQYF. The CDR3 coding sequence is TGTACCAGCAGCTTAGCGCGGAGAGAGACCCAGTACTTC. The chain uses TRBV7-2 and TRBJ2-5; the D is unclear. Trimming took 0 bases from V and 4 from J, leaving 6 bases between them. This CDR3 has 13 amino acids. The V gene's germline CDR1 is SGHTA and CDR2 FQGNSA.

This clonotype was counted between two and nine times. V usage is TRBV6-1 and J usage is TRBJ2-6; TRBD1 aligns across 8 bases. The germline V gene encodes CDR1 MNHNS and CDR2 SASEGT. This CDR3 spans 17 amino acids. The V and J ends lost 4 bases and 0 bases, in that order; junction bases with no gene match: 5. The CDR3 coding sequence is TGTGCCAGCAGTGTACGACAGGGGCCCTCTGGGGCCAACGTCCTGACTTTC. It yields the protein CASSVRQGPSGANVLTF.

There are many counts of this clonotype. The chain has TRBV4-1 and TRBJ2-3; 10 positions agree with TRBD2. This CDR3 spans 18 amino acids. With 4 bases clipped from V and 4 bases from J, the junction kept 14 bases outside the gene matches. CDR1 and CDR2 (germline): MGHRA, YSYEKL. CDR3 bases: TGCGCCAGCAGCCCCGGTGTCCCACCGCTAGCGGGAGCAGATACGCAGTATTTT. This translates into CASSPGVPPLAGADTQYF.

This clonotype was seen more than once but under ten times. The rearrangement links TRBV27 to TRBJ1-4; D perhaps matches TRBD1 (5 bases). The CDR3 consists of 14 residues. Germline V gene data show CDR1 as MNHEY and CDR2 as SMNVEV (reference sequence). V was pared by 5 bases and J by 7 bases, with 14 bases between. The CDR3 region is CASSPTQAAEKLFF. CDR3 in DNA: TGTGCCAGCAGTCCCACACAGGCGGCTGAAAAACTGTTTTTT.

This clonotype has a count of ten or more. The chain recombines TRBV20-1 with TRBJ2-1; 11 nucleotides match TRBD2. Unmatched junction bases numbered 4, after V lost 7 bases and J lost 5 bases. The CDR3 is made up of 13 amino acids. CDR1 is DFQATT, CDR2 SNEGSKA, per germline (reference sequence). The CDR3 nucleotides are TGCAGTGTGCCTAGCGGGAGGAACAATGAGCAGTTCTTC. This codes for CSVPSGRNNEQFF.

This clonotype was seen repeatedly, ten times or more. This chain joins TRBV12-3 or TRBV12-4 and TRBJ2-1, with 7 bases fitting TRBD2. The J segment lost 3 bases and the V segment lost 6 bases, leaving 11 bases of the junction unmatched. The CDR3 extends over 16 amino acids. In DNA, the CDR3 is TGTGCCAGCAGCCGCCACCGACTAGCAGACTACAATGAGCAGTTCTTC. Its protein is CASSRHRLADYNEQFF.

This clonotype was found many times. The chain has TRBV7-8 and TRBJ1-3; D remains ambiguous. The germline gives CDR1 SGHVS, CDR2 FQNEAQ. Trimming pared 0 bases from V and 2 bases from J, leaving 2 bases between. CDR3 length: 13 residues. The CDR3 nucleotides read TGTGCCAGCAGCTTAGCCCCTGGAAACACCATATATTTT. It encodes CASSLAPGNTIYF.

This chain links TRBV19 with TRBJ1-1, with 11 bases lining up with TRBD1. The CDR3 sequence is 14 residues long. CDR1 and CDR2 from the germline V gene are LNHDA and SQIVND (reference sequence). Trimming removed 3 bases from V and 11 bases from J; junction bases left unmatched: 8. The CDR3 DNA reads TGTGCCAGTAGTATGCCGGGACAGGGGGTTTATGCTTTCTTT. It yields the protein CASSMPGQGVYAFF.

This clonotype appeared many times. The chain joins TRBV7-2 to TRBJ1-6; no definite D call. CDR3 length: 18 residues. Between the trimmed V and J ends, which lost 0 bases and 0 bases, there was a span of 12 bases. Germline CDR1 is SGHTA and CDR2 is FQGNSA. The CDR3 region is CASSLALMGSSYNSPLHF. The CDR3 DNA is TGTGCCAGCAGCTTAGCGCTAATGGGCAGCTCCTATAATTCACCCCTCCACTTT.

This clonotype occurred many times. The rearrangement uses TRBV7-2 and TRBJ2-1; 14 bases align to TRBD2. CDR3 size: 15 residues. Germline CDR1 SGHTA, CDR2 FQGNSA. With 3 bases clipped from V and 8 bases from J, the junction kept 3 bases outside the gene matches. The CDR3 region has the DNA TGTGCCAGCAGCTTGGTGACTAGCGGGAGGGATGAGCAGTTCTTC. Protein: CASSLVTSGRDEQFF.

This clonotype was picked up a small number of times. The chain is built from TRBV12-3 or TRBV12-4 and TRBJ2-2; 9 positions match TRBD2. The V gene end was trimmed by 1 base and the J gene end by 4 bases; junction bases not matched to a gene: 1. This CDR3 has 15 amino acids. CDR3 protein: CASSLGGRATGELFF. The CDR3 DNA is TGTGCCAGCAGTTTAGGCGGGAGGGCCACCGGGGAGCTGTTTTTT.

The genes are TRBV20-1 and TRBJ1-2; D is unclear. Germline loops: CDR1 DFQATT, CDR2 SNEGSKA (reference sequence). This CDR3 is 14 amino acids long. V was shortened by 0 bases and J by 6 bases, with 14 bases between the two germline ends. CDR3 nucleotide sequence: TGCAGTGCTAGAGATGGGAGTGATTCTAATGGCTACACCTTC. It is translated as CSARDGSDSNGYTF.

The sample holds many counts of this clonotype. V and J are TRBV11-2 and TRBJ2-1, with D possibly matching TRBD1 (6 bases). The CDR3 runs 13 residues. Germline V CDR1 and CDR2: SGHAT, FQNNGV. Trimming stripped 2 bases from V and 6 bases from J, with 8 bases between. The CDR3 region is CASSLRRGNEQFF. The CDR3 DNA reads TGTGCCAGCAGCTTACGCAGGGGCAATGAGCAGTTCTTC.

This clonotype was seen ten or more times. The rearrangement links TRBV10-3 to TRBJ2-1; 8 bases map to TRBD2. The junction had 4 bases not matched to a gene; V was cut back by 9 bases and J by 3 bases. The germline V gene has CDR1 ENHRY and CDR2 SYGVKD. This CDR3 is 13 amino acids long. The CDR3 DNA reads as TGTGCCATACTAGCGGAGATCTACAATGAGCAGTTCTTC. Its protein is CAILAEIYNEQFF.

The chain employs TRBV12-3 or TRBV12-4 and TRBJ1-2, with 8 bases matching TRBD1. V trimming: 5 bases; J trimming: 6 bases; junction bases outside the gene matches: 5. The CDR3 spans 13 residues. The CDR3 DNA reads TGTGCCAGCAGTCCGCGACAGGGGAATGGCTACACCTTC. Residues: CASSPRQGNGYTF.

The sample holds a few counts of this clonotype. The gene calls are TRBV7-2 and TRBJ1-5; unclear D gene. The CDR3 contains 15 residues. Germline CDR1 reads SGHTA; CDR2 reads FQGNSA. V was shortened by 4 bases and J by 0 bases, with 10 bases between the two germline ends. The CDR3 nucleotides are TGTGCCAGCAGCTCGCAGGCTTATAGCAATCAGCCCCAGCATTTT. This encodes CASSSQAYSNQPQHF.

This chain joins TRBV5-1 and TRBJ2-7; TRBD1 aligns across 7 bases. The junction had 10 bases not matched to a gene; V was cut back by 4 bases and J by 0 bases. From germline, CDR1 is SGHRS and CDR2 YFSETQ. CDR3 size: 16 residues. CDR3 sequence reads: CASSIYIRDSSYEQYF. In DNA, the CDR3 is TGCGCCAGCAGCATATATATCCGGGACAGCTCCTACGAGCAGTACTTC.